These 26 T cell receptor beta chains were sequenced from one sample in a study of patients and donors after allogeneic stem cell transplantation. TCRdb independently ran MiXCR on the RT-PCR reads; one entry per CDR3 protein. The table lists some 230,000 distinct CDR3 sequences, less than 15% of them singletons. The sample taken for sequencing was blood, either unsorted or a sorted T cell fraction (not recorded which). The receptors were gathered from a human donor who was either an allogeneic HSCT recipient or a stem cell or donor lymphocyte infusion donor (not recorded which). It is not recorded whose cells these are; they may come from a transplant donor.

The chain recombines TRBV6-1 with TRBJ2-2; 13 bases are shared with TRBD2. The CDR3 length is 17 residues. In germline, CDR1 is MNHNS, CDR2 SASEGT. Germline trimming cut 8 bases from V and 4 bases from J; bases unmatched to any gene: 10. DNA for the CDR3: TGTGCCAGCGGGAGGGAACTAGCGGGGGGGCTCACCGGGGAGCTGTTTTTT. Protein product: CASGRELAGGLTGELFF.

This clonotype was counted ten times or more. This rearrangement joins TRBV11-2 to TRBJ1-1; D gene ambiguous. The CDR3 runs 15 residues. Germline CDR1 is SGHAT and CDR2 is FQNNGV. Trimming shortened V by 5 bases and J by 0 bases, and 13 bases separated the two germline ends. CDR3 in DNA: TGTGCCAGCAGCATCAGACAATCCATGAACACTGAAGCTTTCTTT. It translates to CASSIRQSMNTEAFF.

V gene TRBV30 combines with J gene TRBJ1-1; D unresolved. With 2 bases removed from V and 1 base from J, the gap between germline ends came to 8 bases. In germline, CDR1 is GTSNPN, CDR2 SVGIG (reference sequence). The CDR3 spans 13 residues. Here the CDR3 reads CAWSRAENTEAFF. For the CDR3, the DNA is TGTGCCTGGAGTAGGGCCGAGAACACTGAAGCTTTCTTT.

This clonotype was observed a handful of times. V and J are TRBV20-1 and TRBJ1-2, with D hard to call. CDR1 is DFQATT and CDR2 is SNEGSKA in the germline V gene (reference sequence). The CDR3 consists of 13 residues. V was shortened by 4 bases and J by 1 base, with 10 bases between the two germline ends. CDR3 sequence: CSATRTVNYGYTF. The DNA of the CDR3 is TGCAGTGCTACAAGGACGGTTAACTATGGCTACACCTTC.

V gene TRBV7-8 combines with J gene TRBJ2-1, with 7 bases that match TRBD2. There are 17 residues in the CDR3. V lost 2 bases, J lost 1 base, and 8 bases stayed unmatched. CDR1 is SGHVS, CDR2 FQNEAQ, per germline. CDR3 DNA sequence: TGTGCCAGCAGCTTATGGTGGGCTAGCGGATCCTACAATGAGCAGTTCTTC. It is translated as CASSLWWASGSYNEQFF.

The chain is built from TRBV4-2 and TRBJ2-5; 16 bases line up with TRBD2. V was pared by 5 bases and J by 4 bases, with 7 bases of the junction left unmatched. Germline loops: CDR1 LGHNA, CDR2 YNFKEQ. CDR3 length: 17 amino acids. CDR3 protein: CASSGTSGGASGETQYF. The CDR3 DNA is TGTGCCAGCAGCGGGACTAGCGGGGGGGCCTCCGGAGAGACCCAGTACTTC.

V is TRBV20-1 and J is TRBJ2-5; 7 bases fit TRBD2. The trim removed 5 bases at V and 5 bases at J, leaving 8 bases unmatched. This CDR3 comprises 13 residues. Germline lookup yields CDR1 DFQATT and CDR2 SNEGSKA (reference sequence). CDR3 in amino acids: CSADWRGWETQYF. CDR3 sequence (DNA): TGCAGTGCTGATTGGCGGGGGTGGGAGACCCAGTACTTC.

This clonotype occurred a few times. The gene calls are TRBV7-6 and TRBJ2-1; TRBD2 is a possible D gene (5 bases). Germline values: CDR1 SGHVS, CDR2 FNYEAQ. The CDR3 consists of 16 residues. Trimming stripped 1 base from V and 4 bases from J, with 14 bases between. CDR3 residues: CASSLDTGLAYNEQFF. Written as DNA, the CDR3 is TGTGCCAGCAGCTTAGATACCGGACTTGCATACAATGAGCAGTTCTTC.

The J gene is TRBJ1-5, the V gene TRBV7-9; no clear D gene. Germline V CDR1 and CDR2: SEHNR, FQNEAQ (reference sequence). The CDR3 sequence is 16 residues long. Between the trimmed V and J ends, which lost 5 bases and 0 bases, there was a span of 14 bases. The chain's CDR3 is CASSGGNWDSNQPQHF. The CDR3 region has the DNA TGTGCCAGCAGCGGAGGGAATTGGGATAGCAATCAGCCCCAGCATTTT.

A single count supports this clonotype. The chain joins TRBV6-1 to TRBJ1-2; D is unresolved. V was trimmed by 7 bases and J by 2 bases, leaving 14 bases between them. Germline CDR1 is MNHNS and CDR2 is SASEGT. CDR3 size: 14 residues. For the CDR3, the DNA is TGTGCCAGCAACCAGGACTTATTAAACTATGGCTACACCTTC. It is translated as CASNQDLLNYGYTF.

The chain's CDR3 is CSARVSNEKLFF. The CDR3 DNA follows: TGCAGTGCTCGGGTGTCTAATGAAAAACTGTTTTTT. This chain uses TRBV20-1 with TRBJ1-4; D is undetermined. The germline V gene has CDR1 DFQATT and CDR2 SNEGSKA (reference sequence). The V end was cut by 5 bases, the J end by 3 bases, with 7 bases between. The CDR3 is 12 residues long.

The rearrangement joins TRBV28 to TRBJ2-7; D might be TRBD2 (6 bases). CDR1 is MDHEN and CDR2 is SYDVKM in the germline V gene. This CDR3 has 13 amino acids. The V end lost 3 bases, the J end lost 1 base, and 7 bases lay between the germline ends. In DNA form, the CDR3 reads TGTGCCAGCAGTTTCCGGGGGTCCTACGAGCAGTACTTC. Its translation: CASSFRGSYEQYF. Based on the CDR3 plus reference TRBV28 and TRBJ2-7, the full variable domain is DVKVTQSSRYLVKRTGEKVFLECVQDMDHENMFWYRQDPGLGLRLIYFSYDVKMKEKGDIPEGYSVSREKKERFSLILESASTNQTSMYLCASSFRGSYEQYFGPGTRLTVT.

This clonotype was counted only a few times. The chain links TRBV7-3 to TRBJ2-3; no firm D call. V shed 1 base and J shed 6 bases, with 14 bases lying between them. This CDR3 spans 15 amino acids. Per germline, CDR1 SGHTA and CDR2 FQGTGA. Here the CDR3 DNA reads TGTGCCAGCAGCTTAAATTTGGACCTTTCGGATACGCAGTATTTT. It is translated as CASSLNLDLSDTQYF.

In its sample, this clonotype was seen a few times. The rearrangement joins TRBV20-1 to TRBJ2-1, with 7 bases fitting TRBD2. V dropped 0 bases and J dropped 10; count of bases not matched to a gene: 6. Per germline, CDR1 DFQATT and CDR2 SNEGSKA (reference sequence). The length of the CDR3 is 13 residues. This CDR3 is CSARDRGVQEQFF. In DNA form, the CDR3 reads TGCAGTGCTAGAGATCGGGGGGTTCAGGAGCAGTTCTTC.

The gene calls are TRBV14 and TRBJ2-7, with a weak D call TRBD2 (6 bases). Per the germline V gene, CDR1 is SGHDN and CDR2 is FVKESK. Trimming cost V 4 bases and J 6 bases, with 13 bases left between them. The CDR3 has 13 residues. The CDR3 region is CASSLRGSSEQYF. CDR3 sequence (DNA): TGTGCCAGCAGCCTCCGGGGGAGCTCCGAGCAGTACTTC.

J is TRBJ2-7 and V is TRBV7-8; maybe TRBD2 (6 bases). Germline CDR1 is SGHVS and CDR2 is FQNEAQ. Trimming took off 6 bases at V and 2 bases at J, with 17 bases between the two ends. This CDR3 is 15 amino acids long. Here the CDR3 DNA reads TGTGCCAGCAGGGGATGGGGGGAGGAACCCTACGAGCAGTACTTC. It encodes CASRGWGEEPYEQYF.

This clonotype was seen a few times. The chain couples TRBV5-6 to TRBJ1-5; D is perhaps TRBD1 (5 bases). The length of the CDR3 is 15 residues. V dropped 0 bases and J dropped 6 bases, with 13 bases sitting between them. Germline V gene lookup returns CDR1 SGHDT and CDR2 YYEEEE. The chain's CDR3 is CASSLGGREGQPQHF. The CDR3 DNA reads TGTGCCAGCAGCTTGGGAGGCAGGGAAGGTCAGCCCCAGCATTTT.

Only one count was recorded for this clonotype. The V call is TRBV6-1, the J call TRBJ2-7; D is perhaps TRBD1 (6 bases). Trimming cost V 6 bases and J 6 bases, with 18 bases left between them. Germline lookup yields CDR1 MNHNS and CDR2 SASEGT. The CDR3 consists of 14 residues. Here the CDR3 reads CASRIQGFRSEQYF. CDR3 nucleotides: TGTGCCAGCAGGATACAGGGATTTCGTTCCGAGCAGTACTTC.

The genes are TRBV20-1 and TRBJ2-2; D call uncertain. Looked up from germline, CDR1 is DFQATT and CDR2 is SNEGSKA (reference sequence). With 2 bases removed from V and 3 bases from J, the gap between germline ends came to 4 bases. The CDR3 is 12 residues long. The CDR3 loop reads CSARTHTGELFF. As DNA, the CDR3 is TGCAGTGCTAGAACCCACACCGGGGAGCTGTTTTTT.

This clonotype was observed a few times. J is TRBJ2-7 and V is TRBV7-3; D remains unclear. Germline CDR1 SGHTA, CDR2 FQGTGA. Trimming stripped 2 bases from V and 11 bases from J, with 13 bases between. The CDR3 is made up of 12 amino acids. DNA for the CDR3: TGTGCCAGCAGCTTATTAGCCGATCCGGAGTACTTC. Protein: CASSLLADPEYF.

V gene TRBV5-1 combines with J gene TRBJ1-4; D unresolved. V lost 1 base and J lost 0, with 7 bases in between. CDR1 and CDR2 from the germline V gene are SGHRS and YFSETQ. CDR3 size: 15 residues. DNA of the CDR3: TGCGCCAGCAGCTTGTGGCAGTCAACTAATGAAAAACTGTTTTTT. Its protein product is CASSLWQSTNEKLFF.

This clonotype has ten or more counts. The rearrangement joins TRBV4-1 to TRBJ1-2; a possible D gene is TRBD1 (5 bases). Germline loops: CDR1 MGHRA, CDR2 YSYEKL. Trimming shortened V by 0 bases and J by 0 bases, and 17 bases separated the two germline ends. The CDR3 runs to 18 residues. Here the CDR3 DNA reads TGCGCCAGCAGCCAAGACCCCGGGGCGGCCCAGTCTAACTATGGCTACACCTTC. As protein: CASSQDPGAAQSNYGYTF.

In its sample, this clonotype was seen many times. An end of the junction differs from the germline gene, which may be a read error. The genes are TRBV7-8 and TRBJ2-7; D perhaps matches TRBD1 (6 bases). The CDR3 sequence is 13 residues long. CDR1 SGHVS and CDR2 FQNEAQ come from the germline V gene. CDR3 coding DNA: TGTGCCAGCAGCTACTATCCCCGGGACATCGGGGACTTC. Protein: CASSYYPRDIGDF.

Many counts were recorded for this clonotype. V and J are TRBV12-3 or TRBV12-4 and TRBJ1-2; perhaps TRBD1 as D (5 bases). This CDR3 is built from 14 residues. Trimming removed 5 bases from V and 4 bases from J, with 14 bases in between. Written as DNA, the CDR3 is TGTGCCAGCAGTCGAGGGGCCTCCCTCTATGGCTACACCTTC. Its translation is CASSRGASLYGYTF.

This chain connects TRBV7-8 to TRBJ1-6; the D is unclear. CDR3 length: 15 amino acids. Trimming took off 1 base at V and 7 bases at J, with 11 bases between the two ends. Germline assignment: CDR1 SGHVS and CDR2 FQNEAQ. Here the CDR3 reads CASSLGPKRNSPLHF. Written as DNA, the CDR3 is TGTGCCAGCAGCTTAGGTCCGAAACGGAATTCACCCCTCCACTTT.

This sequence joins TRBV30 and TRBJ1-1, with TRBD1 as a possible D gene (6 bases). Germline-derived CDR1 and CDR2 are GTSNPN and SVGIG (reference sequence). V was pared by 0 bases and J by 2 bases, with 13 bases between. The CDR3 is made up of 15 amino acids. The CDR3 loop is CAWSVSARGNTEAFF. CDR3 nucleotide sequence: TGTGCCTGGAGTGTATCCGCCAGGGGTAACACTGAAGCTTTCTTT.